The T cell receptor (beta chain) described here comes from a study of CD8 T cells in Susac syndrome. RNA in amounts of roughly 0.5 to 1 ug was reverse transcribed with random hexamers. Amplification of TCR beta CDR3 by immunoSEQ multiplex PCR spanned 54 Vbeta and 13 Jbeta. Using its own MiXCR run on the immunoSEQ multiplex PCR reads, TCRdb lists one record per CDR3 protein. The sample holds some 77,000 distinct CDR3 sequences; more than 85% are singletons and the top ten take roughly 0.5%. Findings and limits, study-wide: In Susac syndrome, the CD4+ T cell repertoires did not show clonal expansion.

This clonotype was detected only once. The antigen is unknown. This CDR3 is built from 17 residues. Germline-derived CDR1 and CDR2 are DFQATT and SNEGSKA (reference sequence). The ends lost 3 bases at V and 1 base at J; junction bases unmatched: 12. Sequencing of TCR beta was carried out in blood CD8+ and CD4+ T cells. Sequencing used CD4+ T cells from PBMCs. This TCR was recovered from a human donor with Susac syndrome. The rearrangement uses TRBV20-1 and TRBJ2-5; the match to TRBD2 covers 9 bases. The CDR3 sequence: CSARSPNKRGAQETQYF. DNA of the CDR3: TGCAGTGCTAGGTCCCCCAATAAGCGGGGGGCCCAAGAGACCCAGTACTTC.